This T cell receptor beta chain stems from a study of T cells after posttransplantation cyclophosphamide listed by TCRdb under 2016. Broadly, across the study: The study tracked T cell repertoire reconstitution by TRB sequencing after myeloablative bone marrow transplantation using posttransplantation cyclophosphamide as GVHD prophylaxis. Antigen receptor sequencing covered samples from roughly 40 PTCy-treated patients and about 17 of their related bone marrow donors. Blood from all 35 or so PTCy patients who had 1-year posttransplant specimens underwent TRB sequencing. Up to roughly 3 additional blood samples from 2 to 5.2 years after transplant were also TRB-sequenced in 3 patients, as was pretransplant blood from a handful of patients. TRA and TRB clonality were tightly correlated in several samples, so subsequent TCR analyses focused on TRB only. Public TRB sequences were compared against a database of over 3,000 sequences linked to responses to pathogens, tumor antigens, self-antigens and alloantigens.

Genomic DNA was used for TRB sequencing, which was performed with the immunoSEQ assay at survey resolution or with the hsTCRB kit. The study's processing was this. Initial read processing used immunoSEQ software, and repertoire analyses used the LymphoSeq R package. Clonality was computed as 1 minus normalized Shannon entropy; Gini coefficient was also calculated for each TRB dataset. Phenotypes of unsorted samples were inferred by mapping TRB sequences from sorted subsets of the recipient or donor onto unsorted samples of the same recipient. Sourced from immuneACCESS, this table was stored by TCRdb with only in-frame sequences that have V and J called. A share of the clones is absent; for the studies checked, an unresolved V gene accounts for under half, and the remainder has no known explanation. The V and J calls and clone size are taken from that table; D and trimming were inferred from the DNA. The sample features around 7,000 clones, and none is a singleton. The top ten constitute 6% of the sample.

The CDR3 runs 14 residues from the cysteine to the phenylalanine. Only the CDR3 portion is preserved as DNA: 42 bases, with reading frame beginning at the first base. CDR1 and CDR2 are read off the germline V gene as LGHNA and YSLEER. The junction shows trimming of 1 base on V and 1 base on J, plus 8 bases between the germline ends. This sample's treatment or condition label indicates: high-dose cyclophosphamide on days +3 and +4 as single-agent GVHD prophylaxis. Patients in the PTCy group got busulfan and fludarabine conditioning, a marrow graft from a related or unrelated donor, and cyclophosphamide on days +3 and +4. The PTCy-treated patients were drawn from a prospective, multi-institutional clinical trial. Peripheral blood and bone marrow mononuclear cells were isolated by Ficoll-Hypaque density centrifugation and cryopreserved. This clone has at least ten counts. What this receptor recognizes is not known. Within one base of it there is no much larger clone, and no base qualities were kept.

The paper's findings and limits, for the study overall: The TRB repertoires of T cells infiltrating skin or the GI tract showed only limited overlap with the TRB repertoires found in blood. Across the 35 to 45 patients, TRB clonality was highly associated with recipient CMV seropositivity and CMV reactivation, and diversity with PTCy was similar to that in the CNI/methotrexate controls. Donor-recipient similarity was low at 1-2 months but increased during the first year, and donor CD8+ memory clones often dominated later blood repertoires.

This clonotype was sampled from a female patient aged 50-65 years who received an allogeneic stem cell transplant from an unrelated donor, was CMV-positive, and had acute GVHD only. Some T cells present after a transplant may be cells of the graft donor. Sequenced material: PBMCs, taken after allogeneic stem cell transplant with posttransplant cyclophosphamide. The chain links TRBV4-3 with TRBJ2-7, and possibly TRBD2, on 5 matching bases. The CDR3 region reads CASSQGWTSYEQYF. The nucleotide sequence is TGCGCCAGCAGCCAAGGGTGGACTTCCTACGAGCAGTACTTC.